In its sample, the clone carrying this T cell receptor (beta chain) was seen a few times. Its target is not known. This specimen comes from a study of identical twins. Overall study results and limits: Less excess twin sharing appeared in beta out-of-frame sequences.

CDR1 LNHNV and CDR2 YYDKDF come from the germline V gene (reference sequence). This CDR3 has 19 amino acids. With V trimmed by 3 bases and J by 7 bases, 17 bases remained unmatched. MiXCR, run by TCRdb on the 5' RACE reads, gives a single entry per CDR3 protein. This sample has 700,000 or so distinct CDR3 sequences, with over 20% found just once. The same data also went into a second study, on T cells expressing NK-cell markers.

The J gene is TRBJ2-1, the V gene TRBV15; TRBD2 matches at 11 bases. The clonotype comes from a woman younger than 30 in good health. Sequenced input: PBMCs. The CDR3 bases are TGTGCCACCAGCAGTCCCTCGGGACTAGCGGCCGACTGGGGAAATGAGCAGTTCTTC. Its protein product is CATSSPSGLAADWGNEQFF.